This TCR beta chain stems from a study of T cells in Graves' hyperthyroidism and ophthalmopathy. Points from the study as a whole: Expanded thyroid clonotypes (above 0.001) were mostly also found in blood.

Exclusions: uncontrolled infection, other autoimmune disease, pregnancy, lactation. Thyroid ultrasound and orbital computed tomography, with clinical symptoms and serum thyroxine and TRAb, informed diagnoses. The investigators amplified TCR beta CDR3 regions from RNA transcripts. First-round RT-PCR of the TCR CDR3 relied on the HTBI primer set. TCRdb called the multiplex PCR reads again in MiXCR, with one record for every CDR3 protein. The sample lists about 400,000 distinct CDR3 sequences, 13% occurring once. V lost 4 bases and J lost 5, with 18 bases in between. The germline V gene encodes CDR1 SGHNT and CDR2 YYREEE (reference sequence). The CDR3 is made up of 15 amino acids. For this clonotype: What it binds is unknown. With a much larger clone just one base away, this may be a read error.

This chain connects TRBV5-4 to TRBJ2-5, with D possibly being TRBD2 (6 bases). This TCR was sampled from a woman under 30 with Graves' hyperthyroidism. What was sequenced was blood. CDR3 sequence reads: CASSPGEALGETQYF. Here the CDR3 DNA reads TGTGCCAGCAGCCCGGGAGAGGCCCTCGGGGAGACCCAGTACTTC. Full variable domain (remainder filled in from reference TRBV5-4 and TRBJ2-5): ETGVTQSPTHLIKTRGQQVTLRCSSQSGHNTVSWYQQALGQGPQFIFQYYREEENGRGNFPPRFSGLQFPNYSSELNVNALELDDSALYLCASSPGEALGETQYFGPGTRLLVL.